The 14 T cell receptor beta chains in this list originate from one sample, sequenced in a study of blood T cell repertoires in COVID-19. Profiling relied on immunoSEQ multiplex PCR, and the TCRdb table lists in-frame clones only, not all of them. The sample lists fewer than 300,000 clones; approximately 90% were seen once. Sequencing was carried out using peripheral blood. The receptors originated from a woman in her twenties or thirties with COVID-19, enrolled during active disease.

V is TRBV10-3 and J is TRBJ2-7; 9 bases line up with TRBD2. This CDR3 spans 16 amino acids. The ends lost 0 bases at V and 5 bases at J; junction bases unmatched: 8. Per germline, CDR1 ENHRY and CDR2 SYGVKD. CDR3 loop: CAISESTVAGGHEQYF. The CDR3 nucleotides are TGTGCCATCAGTGAGTCGACTGTTGCGGGAGGGCACGAGCAGTACTTC.

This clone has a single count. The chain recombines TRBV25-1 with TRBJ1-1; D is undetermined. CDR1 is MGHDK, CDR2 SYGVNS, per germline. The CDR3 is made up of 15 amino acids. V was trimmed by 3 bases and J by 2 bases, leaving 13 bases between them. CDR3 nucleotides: TGTGCCAGCAGTGATGCGTGGGCAGACAACACTGAAGCTTTCTTT. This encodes CASSDAWADNTEAFF.

The CDR3 here is CASSQDAAQKNEQFF. Written as DNA, the CDR3 is TGTGCCAGCAGCCAAGATGCGGCGCAAAAGAATGAGCAGTTCTTC. The chain is built from TRBV3-1 (or the pseudogene TRBV3-2) and TRBJ2-1; D not resolved. The CDR3 covers 15 residues. CDR1 is LGHDT, CDR2 YNNKEL, per germline (reference sequence). V lost 0 bases to trimming and J lost 7 bases, with 13 bases between them.

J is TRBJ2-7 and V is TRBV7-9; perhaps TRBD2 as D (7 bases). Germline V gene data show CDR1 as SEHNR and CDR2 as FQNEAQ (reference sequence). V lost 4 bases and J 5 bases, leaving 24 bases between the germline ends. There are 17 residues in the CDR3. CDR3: CASSSPGGAGKTNEQYF. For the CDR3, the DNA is TGTGCCAGCAGCTCACCTGGGGGGGCAGGAAAGACCAACGAGCAGTACTTC.

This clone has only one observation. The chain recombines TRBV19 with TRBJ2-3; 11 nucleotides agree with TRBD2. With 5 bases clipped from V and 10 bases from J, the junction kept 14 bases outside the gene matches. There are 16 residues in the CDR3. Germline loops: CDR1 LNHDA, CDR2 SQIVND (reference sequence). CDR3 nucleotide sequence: TGTGCCAGTAGTCACGTTGTGGGACTAGCGGCTAAACCGCAGTATTTT. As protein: CASSHVVGLAAKPQYF.

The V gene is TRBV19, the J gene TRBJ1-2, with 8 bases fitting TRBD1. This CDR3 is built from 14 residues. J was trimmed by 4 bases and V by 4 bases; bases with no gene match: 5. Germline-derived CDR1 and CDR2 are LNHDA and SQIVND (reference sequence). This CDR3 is CASSTQGAGYGYTF. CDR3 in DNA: TGTGCCAGTAGTACCCAGGGGGCCGGCTATGGCTACACCTTC.

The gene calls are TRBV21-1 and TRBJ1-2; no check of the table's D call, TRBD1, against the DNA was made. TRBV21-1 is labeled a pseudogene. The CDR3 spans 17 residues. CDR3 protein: CASRIMDRGRLDYGYTF. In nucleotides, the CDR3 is TGTGCCAGCAGGATTATGGACAGGGGGCGCTTGGACTATGGCTACACCTTC.

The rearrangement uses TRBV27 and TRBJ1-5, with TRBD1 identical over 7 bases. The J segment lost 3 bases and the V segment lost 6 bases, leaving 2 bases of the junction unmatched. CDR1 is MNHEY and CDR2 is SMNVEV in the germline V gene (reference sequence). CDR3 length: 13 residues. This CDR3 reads CASRTGLNQPQHF. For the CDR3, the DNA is TGTGCCAGCAGGACAGGGCTCAATCAGCCCCAGCATTTT.

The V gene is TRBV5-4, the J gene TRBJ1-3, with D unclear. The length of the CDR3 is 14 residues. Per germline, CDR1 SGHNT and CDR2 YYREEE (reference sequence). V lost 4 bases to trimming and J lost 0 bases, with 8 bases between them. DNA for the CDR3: TGTGCCAGCAGCGGCGGACTCTCTGGAAACACCATATATTTT. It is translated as CASSGGLSGNTIYF.

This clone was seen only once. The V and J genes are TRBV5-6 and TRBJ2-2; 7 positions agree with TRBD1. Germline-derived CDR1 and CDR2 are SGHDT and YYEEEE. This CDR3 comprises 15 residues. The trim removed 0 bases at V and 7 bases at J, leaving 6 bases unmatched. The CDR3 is CASSLVPGGSGELFF. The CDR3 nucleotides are TGTGCCAGCAGCTTGGTGCCAGGGGGTAGCGGGGAGCTGTTTTTT.

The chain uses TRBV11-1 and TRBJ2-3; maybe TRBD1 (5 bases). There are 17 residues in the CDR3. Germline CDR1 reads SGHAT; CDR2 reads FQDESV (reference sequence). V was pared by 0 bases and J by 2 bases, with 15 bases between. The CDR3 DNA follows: TGTGCCAGCAGCTTAGCCGTGTCAGAAGGGGCCACAGATACGCAGTATTTT. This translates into CASSLAVSEGATDTQYF.

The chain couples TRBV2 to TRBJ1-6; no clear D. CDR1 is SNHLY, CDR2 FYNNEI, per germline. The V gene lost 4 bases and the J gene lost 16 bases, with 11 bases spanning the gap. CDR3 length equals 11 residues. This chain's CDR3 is CASSGRFYLHF. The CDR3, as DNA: TGTGCCAGCAGTGGGAGGTTCTATCTCCACTTT.

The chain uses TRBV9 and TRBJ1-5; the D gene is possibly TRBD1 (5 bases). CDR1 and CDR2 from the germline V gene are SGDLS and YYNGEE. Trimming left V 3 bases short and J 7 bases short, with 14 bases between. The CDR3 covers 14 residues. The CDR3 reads CASSGEGRGQPQHF. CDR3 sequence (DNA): TGTGCCAGCAGCGGGGAGGGGCGCGGACAGCCCCAGCATTTT.

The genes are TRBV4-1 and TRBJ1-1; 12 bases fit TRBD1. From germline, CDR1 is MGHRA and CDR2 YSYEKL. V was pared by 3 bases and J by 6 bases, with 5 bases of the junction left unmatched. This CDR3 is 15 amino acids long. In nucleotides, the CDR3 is TGCGCCAGCAGCCAGGGGACAGGGGGCAGAGCTGAAGCTTTCTTT. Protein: CASSQGTGGRAEAFF.